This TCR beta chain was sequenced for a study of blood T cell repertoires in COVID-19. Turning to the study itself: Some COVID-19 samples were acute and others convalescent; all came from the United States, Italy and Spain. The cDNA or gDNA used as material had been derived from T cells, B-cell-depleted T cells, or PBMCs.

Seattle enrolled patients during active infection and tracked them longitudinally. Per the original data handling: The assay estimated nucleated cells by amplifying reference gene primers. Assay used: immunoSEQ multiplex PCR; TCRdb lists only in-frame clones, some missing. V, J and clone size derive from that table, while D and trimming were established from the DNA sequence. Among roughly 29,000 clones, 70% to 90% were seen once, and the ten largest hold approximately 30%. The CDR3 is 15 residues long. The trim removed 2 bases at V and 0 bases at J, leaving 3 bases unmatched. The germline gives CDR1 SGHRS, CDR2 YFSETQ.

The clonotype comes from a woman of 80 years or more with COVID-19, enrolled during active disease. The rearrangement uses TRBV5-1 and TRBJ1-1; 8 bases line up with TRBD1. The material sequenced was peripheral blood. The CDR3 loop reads CASSFRDRLNTEAFF. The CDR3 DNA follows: TGCGCCAGCAGCTTTAGGGACAGGCTGAACACTGAAGCTTTCTTT.